The present TCR beta chain was sequenced within a study of cytomegalovirus exposure and HLA in healthy donors. TCRdb keeps only in-frame clones here, not all; method: immunoSEQ multiplex PCR. The sample holds 110,000 or so clones, around 88% seen once. The CDR3 spans 14 residues. Trimming left V 2 bases short and J 6 bases short, with 13 bases between. Germline V gene lookup returns CDR1 GTSNPN and CDR2 SVGIG (reference sequence). The sequence derives from a man younger than 35 in good health and CMV-seronegative. V and J are TRBV30 and TRBJ1-4, with D perhaps matching TRBD1 (5 bases). The material sequenced was PBMCs. As DNA, the CDR3 is TGTGCCTGGAGTCTCGGGCCAGGGTATGAAAAACTGTTTTTT. Residues: CAWSLGPGYEKLFF.